This TCR beta chain was found in a study of cytomegalovirus exposure and HLA in healthy donors. Overall study findings and caveats: 164 TCR beta chains were listed as cytomegalovirus-associated. TCR beta sequences reportedly predicted most subjects' HLA-A and HLA-B alleles accurately.

This clone was seen a single time. Its antigen is not identified. Per the germline V gene, CDR1 is MRHNA and CDR2 is SNTAGT. V was cut by 3 bases and J by 0 bases, with 12 bases left in between. The CDR3 runs 16 residues. 60 Vbeta and 13 Jbeta primers were used in PCR. Authors' analysis steps: As a later analysis found, there were tens of millions of unique TCR beta chains, of which some 9.9 million were shared. Here immunoSEQ multiplex PCR was the method, and the copy in TCRdb shows in-frame clones only, minus some. From that table come the V and J calls and clone size; the DNA was used to work out D and trimming. The sample lists about 98,000 clones; roughly 70% were seen once.

This receptor was identified in a man aged 50-59 years in good health and CMV-seronegative. The sequenced sample was PBMCs. This sequence joins TRBV6-4 and TRBJ2-1; D uncertain. CDR3 sequence: CASSESQISSYNEQFF. The CDR3 nucleotides read TGTGCCAGCAGTGAGTCACAGATAAGCTCCTACAATGAGCAGTTCTTC.